The TCR beta chain under discussion was sequenced for a study of control samples from healthy donors and cancer patients. The CDR3 is 14 amino acids. Trimming took 5 bases from V and 3 from J; bases not matched to a gene: 6. Germline V CDR1 and CDR2: MNHEY, SVGAGI. Here immunoSEQ multiplex PCR was the method, and the copy in TCRdb shows in-frame clones only, minus some. Among over 100,000 clones, around 90% were seen once, and the ten largest hold around 6%. The receptor's source is a man aged 18 to 35 in good health. The chain combines TRBV6-5 with TRBJ2-7; 8 bases line up with TRBD1. The sequenced material came from blood. CDR3 residues: CASSTWTGRYEQYF. The CDR3 DNA follows: TGTGCCAGCAGTACCTGGACAGGGCGCTACGAGCAGTACTTC.